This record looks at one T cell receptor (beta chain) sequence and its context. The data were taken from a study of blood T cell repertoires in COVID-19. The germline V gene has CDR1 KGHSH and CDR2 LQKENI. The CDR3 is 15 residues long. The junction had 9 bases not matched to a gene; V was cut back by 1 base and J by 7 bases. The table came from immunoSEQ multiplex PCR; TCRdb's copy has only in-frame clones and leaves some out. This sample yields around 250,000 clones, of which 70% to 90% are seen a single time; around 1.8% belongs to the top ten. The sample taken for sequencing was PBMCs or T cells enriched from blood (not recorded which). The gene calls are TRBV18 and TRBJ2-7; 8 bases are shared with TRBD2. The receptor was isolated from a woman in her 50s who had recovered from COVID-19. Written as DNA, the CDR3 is TGTGCCAGCTCACCACTAGCGGGACCGGGGGGGGAGCAGTACTTC. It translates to CASSPLAGPGGEQYF.